Listed below are T cell receptor beta chains from one sample, sequenced in a study of blood T cell repertoires in COVID-19. Assay: immunoSEQ multiplex PCR; the TCRdb copy retains only in-frame clones and omits some. The sample includes about 140,000 clones, 80% to 90% seen only once; the top ten take about 1.7%. The sample was peripheral blood. Receptor source: a woman aged 45-65 years with acute or convalescent COVID-19. Both conserved end residues are part of each CDR3. Each record gives: V gene, J gene, D gene, clone size, CDR3 protein, CDR3 DNA. D genes are given only for firm matches. Rows give clone size only sometimes, using once, few, many, or a class for an expanded clone.

TRBV19	TRBJ2-3	TRBD2	.	CASSFGTSGTSDTQYF	TGTGCCAGTAGTTTTGGGACTAGCGGGACCTCAGATACGCAGTATTTT
TRBV9	TRBJ2-1	TRBD2	.	CASSPRVGTSGAYNEQFF	TGTGCCAGCAGCCCTCGGGTGGGGACTAGCGGAGCCTACAATGAGCAGTTCTTC
TRBV12-3/TRBV12-4	TRBJ2-7	.	.	CASRNVGAGEQYF	TGTGCCAGCAGGAACGTTGGGGCTGGGGAGCAGTACTTC
TRBV6-5	TRBJ2-1	.	.	CASRGTFLVVHEQFF	TGTGCCAGCAGGGGGACATTCCTTGTGGTCCATGAGCAGTTCTTC
TRBV5-1	TRBJ2-3	.	.	CASSLVRGTDTQYF	TGCGCCAGCAGCTTGGTTAGGGGTACAGATACGCAGTATTTT
TRBV29-1	TRBJ2-5	TRBD2	.	CSVFGGTKYQETQYF	TGCAGCGTTTTCGGCGGGACTAAGTACCAAGAGACCCAGTACTTC
TRBV28	TRBJ1-2	.	.	CASSLGRGRSYTF	TGTGCCAGCAGTTTAGGCAGGGGACGAAGCTACACCTTC
TRBV10-3	TRBJ2-7	.	.	CAISKGGGVHEQYF	TGTGCCATCAGTAAAGGGGGGGGAGTCCACGAGCAGTACTTC
TRBV29-1	TRBJ2-5	.	.	CSVVPRDQETQYF	TGCAGCGTTGTACCTCGGGATCAAGAGACCCAGTACTTC
TRBV7-2	TRBJ1-1	.	.	CASSTSAPGDTEAFF	TGTGCCAGCAGCACCTCAGCCCCAGGGGACACTGAAGCTTTCTTT
TRBV28	TRBJ2-7	TRBD1	.	CASRKPGQGLYEQYF	TGTGCCAGCAGAAAACCGGGACAGGGTTTGTACGAGCAGTACTTC
TRBV5-1	TRBJ1-6	.	.	CASSLAMARRSPLHF	TGCGCCAGCAGCTTGGCAATGGCGAGGAGGTCACCCCTCCACTTT
TRBV14	TRBJ2-7	.	.	CASSPSGTYEQYF	TGTGCCAGCAGCCCTTCGGGTACCTACGAGCAGTACTTC
TRBV3-1/TRBV3-2	TRBJ1-5	.	.	CASSHSQRGQPQHF	TGTGCCAGCAGCCACAGCCAACGAGGTCAGCCCCAGCATTTT
TRBV7-9	TRBJ1-1	.	.	CASSLSGYTEAFF	TGTGCCAGCAGCTTATCTGGCTACACTGAAGCTTTCTTT
TRBV10-3	TRBJ2-1	.	.	CAISPDGGSYNEQFF	TGTGCCATCAGTCCCGACGGGGGCTCCTACAATGAGCAGTTCTTC
TRBV7-2	TRBJ1-2	TRBD1	few	CASSPRDRAFNYGYTF	TGTGCCAGCAGCCCCCGGGACAGGGCGTTTAACTATGGCTACACCTTC
TRBV14	TRBJ1-2	.	.	CASSQDIGHGYTF	TGTGCCAGCAGCCAAGATATTGGGCATGGCTACACCTTC
TRBV11-2	TRBJ1-4	.	.	CASSLTTGTNEKLFF	TGTGCCAGCAGCCTCACGACAGGAACTAATGAAAAACTGTTTTTT
TRBV10-2	TRBJ2-5	TRBD1	.	CASSDDRGQETQYF	TGCGCCAGCAGTGACGACAGGGGGCAAGAGACCCAGTACTTC
TRBV21-1	TRBJ2-1	.	.	CASSKGGGAGSYNEQFF	TGTGCCAGCAGCAAAGGGGGAGGAGCGGGCTCCTACAATGAGCAGTTCTTC
TRBV10-1	TRBJ1-4	TRBD1	.	CASSAHRDRGRDEKLFF	TGCGCCAGCAGTGCCCACCGGGACAGGGGTCGGGATGAAAAACTGTTTTTT
TRBV28	TRBJ2-6	.	.	CASSSPSSGANVLTF	TGTGCCAGCAGTTCCCCGTCGTCTGGGGCCAACGTCCTGACTTTC
TRBV12-3/TRBV12-4	TRBJ1-6	.	.	CASSLLSNSPLHF	TGTGCCAGCAGTTTGCTGAGTAATTCACCCCTCCACTTT
TRBV5-1	TRBJ1-5	.	.	CASSLGAPNSNQPQHF	TGCGCCAGCAGCTTGGGGGCACCTAATAGCAATCAGCCCCAGCATTTT
TRBV19	TRBJ2-1	TRBD2	once	CASSIAGLAGYNEQFF	TGTGCCAGTAGTATAGCAGGACTAGCGGGATACAATGAGCAGTTCTTC